The T cell receptor beta chain described here comes from a study of T cells in localized non-small cell lung cancer. Broader study findings: Higher adjacent-lung clonality was associated with shorter survival. There was higher T cell clonality in uninvolved adjacent lung than in tumor, and it was highest there. Within adjacent lung there appeared a median 57 of the top 100 tumor clones.

CDR1 is SNHLY, CDR2 FYNNEI, per germline. V shed 0 bases and J shed 7 bases, with 16 bases lying between them. The CDR3 is made up of 15 amino acids. Sequencing was performed with immunoSEQ multiplex PCR; in TCRdb, only in-frame clones are kept and a portion is missing. The data show about 1,500 clones, 25% to 30% seen once. Turning to this clone: No antigen is known for it.

This sequence originates from a man aged 40 to 70 with stage III squamous cell lung carcinoma. V and J are TRBV2 and TRBJ2-7; a possible D gene is TRBD1 (6 bases). Material: normal lung tissue next to the tumor, obtained before any cancer treatment. The CDR3 nucleotides read TGTGCCAGCAGTGAAGCGCGGCAGGGGCCCCAGGAGCAGTACTTC. Translated, it gives CASSEARQGPQEQYF. The variable domain in full, with the rest retrieved from reference TRBV2 and TRBJ2-7, is EPEVTQTPSHQVTQMGQEVILRCVPISNHLYFYWYRQILGQKVEFLVSFYNNEISEKSEIFDDQFSVERPDGSNFTLKIRSTKLEDSAMYFCASSEARQGPQEQYFGPGTRLTVT.